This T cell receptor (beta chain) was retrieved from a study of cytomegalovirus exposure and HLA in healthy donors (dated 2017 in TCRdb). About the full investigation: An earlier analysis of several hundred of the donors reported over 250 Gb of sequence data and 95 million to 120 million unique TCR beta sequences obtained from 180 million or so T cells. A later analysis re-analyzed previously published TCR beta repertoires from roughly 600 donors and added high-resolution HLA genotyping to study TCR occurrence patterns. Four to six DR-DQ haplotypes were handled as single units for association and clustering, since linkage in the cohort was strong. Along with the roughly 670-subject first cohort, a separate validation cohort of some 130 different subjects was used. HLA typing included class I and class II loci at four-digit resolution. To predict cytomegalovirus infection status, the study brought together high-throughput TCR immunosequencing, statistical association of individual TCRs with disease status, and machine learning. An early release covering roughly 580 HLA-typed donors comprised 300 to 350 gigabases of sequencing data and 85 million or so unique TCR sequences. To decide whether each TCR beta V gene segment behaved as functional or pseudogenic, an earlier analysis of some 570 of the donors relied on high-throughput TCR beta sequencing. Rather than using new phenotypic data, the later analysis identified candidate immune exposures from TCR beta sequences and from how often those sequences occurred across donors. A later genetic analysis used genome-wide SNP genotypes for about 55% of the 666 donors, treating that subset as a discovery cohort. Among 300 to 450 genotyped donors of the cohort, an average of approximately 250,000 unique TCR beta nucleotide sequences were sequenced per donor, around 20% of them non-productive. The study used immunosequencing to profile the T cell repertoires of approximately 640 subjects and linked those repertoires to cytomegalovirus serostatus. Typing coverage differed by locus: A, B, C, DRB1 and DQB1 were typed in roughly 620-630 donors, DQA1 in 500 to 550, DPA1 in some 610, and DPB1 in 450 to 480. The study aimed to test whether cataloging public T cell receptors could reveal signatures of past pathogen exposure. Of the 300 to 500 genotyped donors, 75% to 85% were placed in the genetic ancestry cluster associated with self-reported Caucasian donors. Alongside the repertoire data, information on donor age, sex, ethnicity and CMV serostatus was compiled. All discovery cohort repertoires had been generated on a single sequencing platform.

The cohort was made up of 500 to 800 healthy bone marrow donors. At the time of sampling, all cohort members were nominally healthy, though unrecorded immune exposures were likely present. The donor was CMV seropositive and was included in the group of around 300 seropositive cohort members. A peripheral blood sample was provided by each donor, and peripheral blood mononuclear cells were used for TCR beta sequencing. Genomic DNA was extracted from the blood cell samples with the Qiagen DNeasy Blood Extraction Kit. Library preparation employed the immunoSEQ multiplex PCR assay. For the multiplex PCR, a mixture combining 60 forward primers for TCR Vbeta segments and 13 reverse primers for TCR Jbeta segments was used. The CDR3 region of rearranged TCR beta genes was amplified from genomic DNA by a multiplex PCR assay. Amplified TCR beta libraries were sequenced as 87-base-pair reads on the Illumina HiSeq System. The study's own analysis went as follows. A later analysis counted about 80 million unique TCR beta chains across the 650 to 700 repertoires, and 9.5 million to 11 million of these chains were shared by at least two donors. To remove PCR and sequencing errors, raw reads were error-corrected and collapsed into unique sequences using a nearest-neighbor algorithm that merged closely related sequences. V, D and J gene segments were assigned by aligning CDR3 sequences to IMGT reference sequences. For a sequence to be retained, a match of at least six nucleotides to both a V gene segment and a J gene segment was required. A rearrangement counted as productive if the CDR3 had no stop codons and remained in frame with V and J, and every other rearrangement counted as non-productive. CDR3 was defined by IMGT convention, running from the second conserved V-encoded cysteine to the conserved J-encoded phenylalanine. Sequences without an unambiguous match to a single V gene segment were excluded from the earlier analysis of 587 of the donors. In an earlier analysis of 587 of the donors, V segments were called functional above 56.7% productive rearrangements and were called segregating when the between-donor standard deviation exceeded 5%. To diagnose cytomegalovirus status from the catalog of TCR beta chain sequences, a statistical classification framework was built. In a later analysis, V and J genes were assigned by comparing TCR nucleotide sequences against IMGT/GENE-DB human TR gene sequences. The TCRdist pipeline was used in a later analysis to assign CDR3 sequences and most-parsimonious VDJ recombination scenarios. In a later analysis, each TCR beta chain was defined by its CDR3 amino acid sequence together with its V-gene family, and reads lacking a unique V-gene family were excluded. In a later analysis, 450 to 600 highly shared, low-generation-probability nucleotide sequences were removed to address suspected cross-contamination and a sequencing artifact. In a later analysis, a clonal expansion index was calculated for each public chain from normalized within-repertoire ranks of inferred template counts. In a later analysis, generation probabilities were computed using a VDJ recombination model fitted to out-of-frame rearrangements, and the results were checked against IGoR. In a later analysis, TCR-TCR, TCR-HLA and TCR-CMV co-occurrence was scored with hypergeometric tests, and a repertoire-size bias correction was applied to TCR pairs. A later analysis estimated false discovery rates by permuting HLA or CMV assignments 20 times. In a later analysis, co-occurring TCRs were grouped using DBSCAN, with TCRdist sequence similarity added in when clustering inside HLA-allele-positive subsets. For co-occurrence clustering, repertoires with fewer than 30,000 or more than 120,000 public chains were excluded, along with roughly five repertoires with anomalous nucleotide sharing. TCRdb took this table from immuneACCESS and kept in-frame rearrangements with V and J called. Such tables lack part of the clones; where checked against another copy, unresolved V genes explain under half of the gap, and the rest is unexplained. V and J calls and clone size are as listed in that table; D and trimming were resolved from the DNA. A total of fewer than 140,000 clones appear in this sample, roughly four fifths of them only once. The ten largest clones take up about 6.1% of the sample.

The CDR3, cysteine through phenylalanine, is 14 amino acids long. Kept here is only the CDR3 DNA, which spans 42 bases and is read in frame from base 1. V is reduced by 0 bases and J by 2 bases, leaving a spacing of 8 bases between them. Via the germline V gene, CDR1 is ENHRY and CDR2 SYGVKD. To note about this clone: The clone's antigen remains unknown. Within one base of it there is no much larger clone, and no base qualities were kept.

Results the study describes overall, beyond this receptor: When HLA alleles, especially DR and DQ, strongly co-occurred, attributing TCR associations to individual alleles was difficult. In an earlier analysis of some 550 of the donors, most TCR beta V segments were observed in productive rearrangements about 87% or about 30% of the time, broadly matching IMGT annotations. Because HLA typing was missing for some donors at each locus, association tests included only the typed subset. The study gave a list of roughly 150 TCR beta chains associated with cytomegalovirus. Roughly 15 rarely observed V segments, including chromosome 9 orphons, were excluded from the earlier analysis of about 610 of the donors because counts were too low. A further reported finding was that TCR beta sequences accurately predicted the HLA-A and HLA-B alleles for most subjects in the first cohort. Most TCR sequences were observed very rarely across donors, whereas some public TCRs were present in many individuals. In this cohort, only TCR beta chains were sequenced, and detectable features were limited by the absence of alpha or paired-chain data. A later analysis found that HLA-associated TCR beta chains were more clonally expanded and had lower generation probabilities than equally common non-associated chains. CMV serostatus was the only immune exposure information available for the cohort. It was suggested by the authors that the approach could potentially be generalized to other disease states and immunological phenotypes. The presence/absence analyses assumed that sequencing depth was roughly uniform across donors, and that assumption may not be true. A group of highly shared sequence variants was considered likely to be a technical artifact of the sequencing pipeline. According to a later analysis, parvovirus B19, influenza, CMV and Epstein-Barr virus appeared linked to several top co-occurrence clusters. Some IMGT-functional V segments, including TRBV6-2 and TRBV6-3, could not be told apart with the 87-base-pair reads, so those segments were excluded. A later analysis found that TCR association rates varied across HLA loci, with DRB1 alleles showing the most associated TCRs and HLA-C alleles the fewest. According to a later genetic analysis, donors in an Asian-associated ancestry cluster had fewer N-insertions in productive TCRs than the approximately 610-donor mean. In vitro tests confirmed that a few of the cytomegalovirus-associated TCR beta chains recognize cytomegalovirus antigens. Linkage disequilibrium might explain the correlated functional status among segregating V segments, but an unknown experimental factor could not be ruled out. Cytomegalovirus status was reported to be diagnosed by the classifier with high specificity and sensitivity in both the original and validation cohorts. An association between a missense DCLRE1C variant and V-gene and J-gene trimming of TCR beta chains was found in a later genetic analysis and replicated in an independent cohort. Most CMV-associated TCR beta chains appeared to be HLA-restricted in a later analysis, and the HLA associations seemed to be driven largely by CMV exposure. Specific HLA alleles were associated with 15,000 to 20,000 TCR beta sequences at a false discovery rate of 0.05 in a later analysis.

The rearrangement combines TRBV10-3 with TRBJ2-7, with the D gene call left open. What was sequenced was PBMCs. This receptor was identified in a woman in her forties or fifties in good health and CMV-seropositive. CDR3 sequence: CAISESKLAYEQYF. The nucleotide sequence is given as TGTGCCATCAGTGAGTCGAAGCTAGCCTACGAGCAGTACTTC.